Sequencing of this TCR beta chain was carried out in a study of prognosis after radiotherapy for stage I lung cancer. On the study more broadly: Adenocarcinomas accounted for the tumors of 11 to 12 patients, and squamous cell carcinomas for those of six to eight.

Points from the study as a whole: Where distant metastases developed, patients had lower Shannon entropy after stereotactic body radiation therapy.

CDR1 is LNHDA and CDR2 is SQIVND in the germline V gene (reference sequence). The CDR3 covers 15 residues. Trimming cost V 1 base and J 2 bases, with 8 bases left between them. To note about this clonotype: The antigen is not known.

It was by two-round multiplex PCR that TCR beta CDR3 was amplified from genomic DNA. The authors ran first-round PCR with primers specific to each TRBV and TRBJ gene. TCRdb reprocessed the multiplex PCR reads with MiXCR, giving one entry per CDR3 protein. This table holds 25,000 to 35,000 distinct CDR3 sequences, around 48% found once. At each of two time points, approximately 5.7 milliliters of venous blood were taken. The receptor's source is a donor at least 50 years old with non-small cell lung cancer. The sample in question was PBMCs, obtained before or after stereotactic body radiation therapy (not recorded which). This chain joins TRBV19 and TRBJ1-4, with unresolved D. The DNA for the CDR3 is TGTGCCAGTAGTATAGGCAGGTTCACTAATGAAAAACTGTTTTTT. It yields the protein CASSIGRFTNEKLFF.